Following are 25 T cell receptor beta chains from one sample sequenced in a study of cytomegalovirus exposure and HLA in healthy donors. The PCR ran on 60 Vbeta and 13 Jbeta primers. Here immunoSEQ multiplex PCR was the method, and the copy in TCRdb shows in-frame clones only, minus some. The sample lists 95,000 to 100,000 clones; more than 80% were seen once. The sequenced material came from PBMCs. These receptor sequences come from a man younger than 40 in good health and CMV-seronegative.

The rearrangement links TRBV5-1 to TRBJ2-7, with D maybe TRBD2 (5 bases). Germline values: CDR1 SGHRS, CDR2 YFSETQ. The CDR3 totals 12 residues. Trimming removed 3 bases at V and 2 bases at J, with 6 bases between. The CDR3 DNA reads TGCGCCAGCAGCTCCGGGGCCTACGAGCAGTACTTC. Translated, it gives CASSSGAYEQYF.

The chain employs TRBV28 and TRBJ1-6; TRBD1 might be the D (6 bases). The CDR3 extends over 17 amino acids. Trimming took 5 bases from V and 0 from J, leaving 14 bases between them. Germline-derived CDR1 and CDR2 are MDHEN and SYDVKM. The CDR3 DNA sequence: TGTGCCAGCAGTCCTTGGACAGTCAGCTCCTATAATTCACCCCTCCACTTT. This encodes CASSPWTVSSYNSPLHF. Variable domain in full (rest from reference TRBV28 and TRBJ1-6): DVKVTQSSRYLVKRTGEKVFLECVQDMDHENMFWYRQDPGLGLRLIYFSYDVKMKEKGDIPEGYSVSREKKERFSLILESASTNQTSMYLCASSPWTVSSYNSPLHFGNGTRLTVT.

The chain combines TRBV30 with TRBJ2-1, with D hard to call. This CDR3 is built from 15 residues. Germline CDR1 GTSNPN, CDR2 SVGIG (reference sequence). The V gene lost 2 bases and the J gene lost 7 bases, with 18 bases spanning the gap. The CDR3 DNA follows: TGTGCCTGGAGTAGCTTGCTCAAGGTCGGGAATGAGCAGTTCTTC. Translation: CAWSSLLKVGNEQFF.

The chain carries TRBV4-2 and TRBJ2-7, with 10 bases aligning to TRBD2. The CDR3 covers 14 residues. CDR1 is LGHNA and CDR2 is YNFKEQ in the germline V gene. The ends lost 2 bases at V and 2 bases at J; junction bases unmatched: 0. CDR3 nucleotides: TGTGCCAGCAGCCAAACTAGCGGGACCTACGAGCAGTACTTC. The encoded protein is CASSQTSGTYEQYF.

V and J are TRBV13 and TRBJ2-1; a weak D match, TRBD2 (6 bases). The V gene lost 3 bases and the J gene lost 8 bases, with 11 bases spanning the gap. The CDR3 runs 13 residues. Germline CDR1 PRHDT, CDR2 FYEKMQ (reference sequence). The CDR3 sequence: CASSFRGSDEQFF. The DNA of the CDR3 is TGTGCCAGCAGCTTTCGGGGGAGCGATGAGCAGTTCTTC.

The chain links TRBV13 to TRBJ1-2, with TRBD1 matching over 7 bases. V dropped 0 bases and J dropped 8; count of bases not matched to a gene: 9. From germline, CDR1 is PRHDT and CDR2 FYEKMQ (reference sequence). This CDR3 contains 15 residues. CDR3 loop: CASSLGTGNLWGYTF. The CDR3 DNA is TGTGCCAGCAGCTTAGGGACAGGGAACCTTTGGGGCTACACCTTC.

In this sample, this clone turned up a few times. The V call is TRBV18, the J call TRBJ2-3, with 8 bases lining up with TRBD1. The V segment lost 6 bases and the J segment 6 bases; nucleotides outside the gene matches: 8. This CDR3 region has 14 residues. Germline V gene data show CDR1 as KGHSH and CDR2 as LQKENI. The CDR3: CASSRTGLGDTQYF. Here the CDR3 DNA reads TGTGCCAGCTCCCGGACAGGGTTAGGTGATACGCAGTATTTT. The variable domain in full, completed from reference TRBV18 and TRBJ2-3, reads NAGVMQNPRHLVRRRGQEARLRCSPMKGHSHVYWYRQLPEEGLKFMVYLQKENIIDESGMPKERFSAEFPKEGPSILRIQQVVRGDSAAYFCASSRTGLGDTQYFGPGTRLTVL.

The rearrangement links TRBV14 to TRBJ2-3, with TRBD2 as a possible D gene (5 bases). This CDR3 is built from 13 residues. Germline V gene lookup returns CDR1 SGHDN and CDR2 FVKESK. V was pared by 4 bases and J by 5 bases, with 10 bases between. CDR3 bases: TGTGCCAGCAGCCCGCGGGTTAGAGATACGCAGTATTTT. Translating gives CASSPRVRDTQYF.

The rearrangement joins TRBV5-6 to TRBJ2-7, with D perhaps TRBD2 (5 bases). Germline V gene lookup returns CDR1 SGHDT and CDR2 YYEEEE. The CDR3 loop spans 14 amino acids. V gave up 1 base and J gave up 6 bases, with 14 bases separating them. CDR3 in amino acids: CASSLFQRTGEQYF. CDR3 nucleotides: TGTGCCAGCAGCTTGTTCCAGCGGACGGGCGAGCAGTACTTC.

V and J are TRBV27 and TRBJ2-7; D not certain. Germline values: CDR1 MNHEY, CDR2 SMNVEV (reference sequence). The V and J ends lost 0 bases and 3 bases respectively, with 6 bases between them. The CDR3 length is 13 residues. CDR3 nucleotide sequence: TGTGCCAGCAGTTTATCGCCTAACTACGAGCAGTACTTC. This encodes CASSLSPNYEQYF.

DNA for the CDR3: TGTGCCAGCAGTCAGGGGCGATTGGACGCTGCCTACGAGCAGTACTTC. It encodes CASSQGRLDAAYEQYF. The rearrangement uses TRBV9 and TRBJ2-7; maybe TRBD1 (6 bases). Trimming stripped 5 bases from V and 2 bases from J, with 20 bases between. Germline values: CDR1 SGDLS, CDR2 YYNGEE. This CDR3 is built from 16 residues.

The V call is TRBV9, the J call TRBJ2-1, with 14 positions matching TRBD2. V lost 5 bases, J lost 3 bases, and 19 bases stayed unmatched. This CDR3 contains 21 residues. Germline CDR1 and CDR2: SGDLS and YYNGEE. CDR3 DNA sequence: TGTGCCAGCAGTCTCGCATTGTCCGGGACTAGCGGGGGACAACGCTACAATGAGCAGTTCTTC. Encoded protein: CASSLALSGTSGGQRYNEQFF.

CDR3 sequence reads: CASSVAGSNYGYTF. In nucleotides, the CDR3 is TGTGCCAGCAGCGTGGCGGGGAGTAACTATGGCTACACCTTC. The chain joins TRBV9 to TRBJ1-2; D remains unclear. CDR3 length: 14 amino acids. Germline V gene lookup returns CDR1 SGDLS and CDR2 YYNGEE. V was shortened by 2 bases and J by 1 base, with 9 bases between the two germline ends.

The sample holds a few counts of this clone. V usage is TRBV6-6 and J usage is TRBJ2-2; D might be TRBD1 (5 bases). CDR1 is MNHNY and CDR2 is SVGAGI in the germline V gene (reference sequence). The CDR3 is 13 amino acids. Deletions cut 2 bases from V and 10 bases from J, with 11 bases between. In nucleotides, the CDR3 is TGTGCCAGCAGTTACCAGGGCCCTATGGAGCTGTTTTTT. Translation: CASSYQGPMELFF.

Here the CDR3 DNA reads TGCGCCAGCATTTGCGCTAGCGGGAGATCCGATGAGCAGTTCTTC. This sequence encodes CASICASGRSDEQFF. The rearrangement links TRBV10-1 to TRBJ2-1; 10 bases match TRBD2. Germline CDR1 and CDR2: WNHNN and SYGVQD (reference sequence). V was pared by 7 bases and J by 8 bases, with 11 bases of the junction left unmatched. This CDR3 is built from 15 residues.

J is TRBJ2-7 and V is TRBV2; TRBD1 is a possible D gene (5 bases). The germline gives CDR1 SNHLY, CDR2 FYNNEI. The CDR3 length is 12 residues. Trimming pared 8 bases from V and 6 bases from J, leaving 14 bases between. CDR3 bases: TGTGCCAGCCGTAGGGATAGGGGCGAGCAGTACTTC. Translating gives CASRRDRGEQYF.

This chain links TRBV11-2 with TRBJ1-1, with 9 bases lining up with TRBD1. This CDR3 comprises 14 residues. Germline lookup yields CDR1 SGHAT and CDR2 FQNNGV. With 3 bases clipped from V and 4 bases from J, the junction kept 3 bases outside the gene matches. The CDR3 loop is CASSFRDRVTEAFF. The CDR3 DNA reads TGTGCCAGCAGCTTCCGGGACAGGGTCACTGAAGCTTTCTTT. Drawing the rest from reference TRBV11-2 and TRBJ1-1, the complete variable domain is EAGVAQSPRYKIIEKRQSVAFWCNPISGHATLYWYQQILGQGPKLLIQFQNNGVVDDSQLPKDRFSAERLKGVDSTLKIQPAKLEDSAVYLCASSFRDRVTEAFFGQGTRLTVV.

The rearrangement joins TRBV2 to TRBJ1-1; possible D gene TRBD1, 5 bases. The V end lost 9 bases, the J end lost 2 bases, and 16 bases lay between the germline ends. Germline V CDR1 and CDR2: SNHLY, FYNNEI. There are 14 residues in the CDR3. The CDR3 DNA sequence: TGTGCCAGTGCAAAGGGGCGGATTAACACTGAAGCTTTCTTT. Its translation: CASAKGRINTEAFF.

The CDR3, as DNA: TGTGCCTGGAGTACGGGGACTAATCAGCCCCAGCATTTT. Residues: CAWSTGTNQPQHF. This chain uses TRBV30 with TRBJ1-5, with D perhaps TRBD1 (5 bases). Trimming left V 2 bases short and J 4 bases short, with 9 bases between. Per the germline V gene, CDR1 is GTSNPN and CDR2 is SVGIG (reference sequence). The length of the CDR3 is 13 residues.

This clone appeared a few times. The CDR3 protein is CASTLSQGTKTQYF. In DNA, the CDR3 is TGTGCCAGCACCCTCAGCCAGGGGACGAAGACCCAGTACTTC. The chain combines TRBV28 with TRBJ2-5, with D maybe TRBD1 (6 bases). This CDR3 has 14 amino acids. Trimming took 7 bases from V and 6 from J, leaving 18 bases between them. Germline CDR1 and CDR2: MDHEN and SYDVKM.

V usage is TRBV2 and J usage is TRBJ2-2; 10 nucleotides line up with TRBD2. J lost 4 bases, V lost 6 bases, and 5 bases had no gene match. Per germline, CDR1 SNHLY and CDR2 FYNNEI. The CDR3 runs to 15 residues. The DNA for the CDR3 is TGTGCCAGCAGGGGAGCGGGAGGGGTCACCGGGGAGCTGTTTTTT. Its protein is CASRGAGGVTGELFF.

This chain uses TRBV19 with TRBJ2-5; TRBD1 matches at 10 bases. This CDR3 contains 16 residues. The germline CDR1 and CDR2 sequences are LNHDA and SQIVND (reference sequence). The trim removed 3 bases at V and 9 bases at J, leaving 13 bases unmatched. CDR3 loop: CASSMTGQGNSVAQYF. In DNA form, the CDR3 reads TGTGCCAGTAGTATGACGGGACAGGGGAACTCAGTGGCCCAGTACTTC.

Only one count was recorded for this clone. The CDR3 is CASSPQAGQPQHF. The CDR3 bases are TGTGCCAGCAGTCCTCAGGCGGGTCAGCCCCAGCATTTT. The chain combines TRBV6-6 with TRBJ1-5, with D uncertain. CDR1 and CDR2 from the germline V gene are MNHNY and SVGAGI (reference sequence). The CDR3 totals 13 residues. Trimming shortened V by 5 bases and J by 6 bases, and 11 bases separated the two germline ends.

The chain joins TRBV13 to TRBJ2-1; 7 nucleotides agree with TRBD2. V gave up 3 bases and J gave up 8 bases; unmatched junction bases: 13. The CDR3 length is 16 residues. In germline, CDR1 is PRHDT, CDR2 FYEKMQ (reference sequence). CDR3 amino acids: CASSFRTGDYVDEQFF. For the CDR3, the DNA is TGTGCCAGCAGCTTCCGTACGGGGGACTACGTCGATGAGCAGTTCTTC. Based on the CDR3 plus reference TRBV13 and TRBJ2-1, the full variable domain is AAGVIQSPRHLIKEKRETATLKCYPIPRHDTVYWYQQGPGQDPQFLISFYEKMQSDKGSIPDRFSAQQFSDYHSELNMSSLELGDSALYFCASSFRTGDYVDEQFFGPGTRLTVL.

The rearrangement uses TRBV30 and TRBJ1-5; 7 positions agree with TRBD1. V trimming: 8 bases; J trimming: 4 bases; junction bases outside the gene matches: 2. The germline V gene has CDR1 GTSNPN and CDR2 SVGIG (reference sequence). The CDR3 is 11 residues long. As DNA, the CDR3 is TGTGCCGCAGGGGGAAATCAGCCCCAGCATTTT. Protein product: CAAGGNQPQHF.